The rows below give T cell receptor beta chains drawn from one sample of a study of T cell repertoires in ileal Crohn's disease. Libraries were prepared by immunoSEQ multiplex PCR; TCRdb keeps only in-frame clonotypes and omits some of them. The sample yields some 14,000 clones, 60% to 80% seen once. Source material: ileal tissue. The source is an adult with Crohn's disease. CDR3s include the opening cysteine and the closing phenylalanine or tryptophan. A D gene is named only where the DNA matches it firmly. Where a row states a size, it is once, few, many or the class of an expanded clone; other rows omit it.

D gene: TRBD1; clone size: .; V gene: TRBV25-1; J gene: TRBJ2-3; CDR3 DNA: TGTGCCAGCAGTGGACCCGAACGAGGGGGCGGCGCAGATACGCAGTATTTT; CDR3 protein: CASSGPERGGGADTQYF
D gene: .; clone size: .; V gene: TRBV9; J gene: TRBJ2-2; CDR3 DNA: TGTGCCAGCAGCCAGCTGGGGGGCACCGGGGAGCTGTTTTTT; CDR3 protein: CASSQLGGTGELFF
D gene: TRBD2; clone size: .; V gene: TRBV7-9; J gene: TRBJ2-6; CDR3 DNA: TGTGCCAGCAGCTTAGGGGGAGGGGGGGCCAACGTCCTGACTTTC; CDR3 protein: CASSLGGGGANVLTF
D gene: .; clone size: .; V gene: TRBV7-9; J gene: TRBJ2-7; CDR3 DNA: TGTGCCAGCACCTCTGTGGCGTGGGGGGACTCCTACGAGCAGTACTTC; CDR3 protein: CASTSVAWGDSYEQYF
D gene: TRBD2; clone size: .; V gene: TRBV6-5; J gene: TRBJ2-1; CDR3 DNA: TGTGCCAGCAGGCAAGCGGGAGGGACCTACAATGAGCAGTTCTTC; CDR3 protein: CASRQAGGTYNEQFF
D gene: TRBD1; clone size: .; V gene: TRBV2; J gene: TRBJ1-1; CDR3 DNA: TGTGCCAGCAGTGGGGCAGGGGGGTTTGTCACTGAAGCTTTCTTT; CDR3 protein: CASSGAGGFVTEAFF
D gene: .; clone size: .; V gene: TRBV13; J gene: TRBJ2-5; CDR3 DNA: TGTGCCAGCAGCTCCCCCCGAGGGGAGACCCAGTACTTC; CDR3 protein: CASSSPRGETQYF
D gene: TRBD1; clone size: .; V gene: TRBV7-2; J gene: TRBJ2-3; CDR3 DNA: TGTGCCAGCAGCCCCGGGACAGGGCCCACAGATACGCAGTATTTT; CDR3 protein: CASSPGTGPTDTQYF
D gene: .; clone size: .; V gene: TRBV7-3; J gene: TRBJ2-2; CDR3 DNA: TGTGCCAGCAGCTTAGGGAGCACCGGGGAGCTGTTTTTT; CDR3 protein: CASSLGSTGELFF
D gene: TRBD1; clone size: .; V gene: TRBV30; J gene: TRBJ1-2; CDR3 DNA: TGTGCCTGGAGCGTGACCATGGGACAGATCTATGGCTACACCTTC; CDR3 protein: CAWSVTMGQIYGYTF
D gene: .; clone size: once; V gene: TRBV5-6; J gene: TRBJ1-2; CDR3 DNA: TGTGCCAGCAGCTATGACGAGGCGAGCTATGGCTACACCTTC; CDR3 protein: CASSYDEASYGYTF
D gene: TRBD2; clone size: .; V gene: TRBV18; J gene: TRBJ2-1; CDR3 DNA: TGTGCCAGCCCACGACTAGCGGATTCCTACAATGAGCAGTTCTTC; CDR3 protein: CASPRLADSYNEQFF
D gene: TRBD2; clone size: .; V gene: TRBV30; J gene: TRBJ2-5; CDR3 DNA: TGTGCCTGCCAAAATAGCGGGGGCCTCAGGGAGACCCAGTACTTC; CDR3 protein: CACQNSGGLRETQYF
D gene: TRBD1; clone size: .; V gene: TRBV2; J gene: TRBJ2-7; CDR3 DNA: TGTGCCAGCAGGGGACAGGGTTTATACGAGCAGTACTTC; CDR3 protein: CASRGQGLYEQYF
D gene: .; clone size: .; V gene: TRBV12-5; J gene: TRBJ2-7; CDR3 DNA: TGTGCTAGTGGTTTGTGGGCAGGGAACTACGAGCAGTACTTC; CDR3 protein: CASGLWAGNYEQYF
D gene: .; clone size: few; V gene: TRBV11-2; J gene: TRBJ1-2; CDR3 DNA: TGTGCCAGCAGCTTAGGGCAGGGCTATGGCTACACCTTC; CDR3 protein: CASSLGQGYGYTF
D gene: TRBD1; clone size: .; V gene: TRBV5-1; J gene: TRBJ1-6; CDR3 DNA: TGCGCCAGCAGCTTGGGGGGGGACAGTTCACCCCTCCACTTT; CDR3 protein: CASSLGGDSSPLHF
D gene: .; clone size: .; V gene: TRBV18; J gene: TRBJ2-2; CDR3 DNA: TGTGCCAGCTCACCCCAGGGGCGGAGGAACACCGGGGAGCTGTTTTTT; CDR3 protein: CASSPQGRRNTGELFF
D gene: .; clone size: .; V gene: TRBV5-1; J gene: TRBJ1-1; CDR3 DNA: TGCGCCAGCAAAAGGACCCCAGGGGCTGAAGCTTTCTTT; CDR3 protein: CASKRTPGAEAFF
D gene: TRBD2; clone size: .; V gene: TRBV9; J gene: TRBJ2-7; CDR3 DNA: TGTGCCAGCAGCGTAGCGGGAGGCAGCGACGAGCAGTACTTC; CDR3 protein: CASSVAGGSDEQYF
D gene: TRBD1; clone size: .; V gene: TRBV5-4; J gene: TRBJ1-1; CDR3 DNA: TGTGCCAGCAGCCTGGGACAGGGGGGCTCTGAAGCTTTCTTT; CDR3 protein: CASSLGQGGSEAFF
D gene: .; clone size: .; V gene: TRBV30; J gene: TRBJ1-6; CDR3 DNA: TGTGCCTGGAGTCTCAGGGGTTCACCCCTCCACTTT; CDR3 protein: CAWSLRGSPLHF
D gene: TRBD2; clone size: .; V gene: TRBV7-2; J gene: TRBJ2-3; CDR3 DNA: TGTGCCAGCGGGAGACTAGCGGGATCAGATACGCAGTATTTT; CDR3 protein: CASGRLAGSDTQYF
D gene: TRBD1; clone size: .; V gene: TRBV7-6; J gene: TRBJ1-1; CDR3 DNA: TGTGCCAGCAGCTCGACAGGGATGACTGAAGCTTTCTTT; CDR3 protein: CASSSTGMTEAFF
D gene: .; clone size: .; V gene: TRBV4-3; J gene: TRBJ1-6; CDR3 DNA: TGCGCCAGCAGCCAAGATGCAGGGACACCCATCCACTTT; CDR3 protein: CASSQDAGTPIHF
D gene: .; clone size: .; V gene: TRBV10-3; J gene: TRBJ2-2; CDR3 DNA: TGTGCCATCAGTGATTCTCACAGGATCCCCGGGGAGCTGTTTTTT; CDR3 protein: CAISDSHRIPGELFF
D gene: TRBD1; clone size: few; V gene: TRBV30; J gene: TRBJ1-1; CDR3 DNA: TGTGCCCGTAAGGACAGGGGGCTCACTGAAGCTTTCTTT; CDR3 protein: CARKDRGLTEAFF
D gene: .; clone size: .; V gene: TRBV29-1; J gene: TRBJ2-3; CDR3 DNA: TGCAGCGTTAAGGGCTCCTCAGGGACAGATACGCAGTATTTT; CDR3 protein: CSVKGSSGTDTQYF
D gene: .; clone size: .; V gene: TRBV15; J gene: TRBJ2-3; CDR3 DNA: TGTGCCACCAGCAGAGATCGAACAGGGCGAGTTGGCACAGATACGCAGTATTTT; CDR3 protein: CATSRDRTGRVGTDTQYF
D gene: TRBD1; clone size: .; V gene: TRBV5-6; J gene: TRBJ1-2; CDR3 DNA: TGTGCCAGCAGCCCCTCCGGGACAGGGTCTAACTATGGCTACACCTTC; CDR3 protein: CASSPSGTGSNYGYTF
D gene: TRBD1; clone size: .; V gene: TRBV19; J gene: TRBJ2-7; CDR3 DNA: TGTGCCACTCTGGACAGGGCGGTCCACGAGCAGTACTTC; CDR3 protein: CATLDRAVHEQYF
D gene: TRBD2; clone size: few; V gene: TRBV11-3; J gene: TRBJ2-5; CDR3 DNA: TGTGCCAGCAGCGCCCGGACTAGCGGTTACCAAGAGACCCAGTACTTC; CDR3 protein: CASSARTSGYQETQYF
D gene: .; clone size: .; V gene: TRBV27; J gene: TRBJ1-1; CDR3 DNA: TGTGCCAGCAGTTTATCTGGTGGAGGGCGGGGTCGCCAGGGAGCTTTCTTT; CDR3 protein: CASSLSGGGRGRQGAFF
D gene: TRBD2; clone size: .; V gene: TRBV5-1; J gene: TRBJ2-7; CDR3 DNA: TGCGCCAGCAGCTCCCTAGCGGGATCCTACGAGCAGTACTTC; CDR3 protein: CASSSLAGSYEQYF
D gene: .; clone size: .; V gene: TRBV13; J gene: TRBJ1-1; CDR3 DNA: TGTGCCAGCAGCTTAAGGGGTAGGACTGAAGCTTTCTTT; CDR3 protein: CASSLRGRTEAFF
D gene: .; clone size: few; V gene: TRBV6-4; J gene: TRBJ2-3; CDR3 DNA: TGTGCCAGCAGTGACTCGGTGGGGGCCACAGATACGCAGTATTTT; CDR3 protein: CASSDSVGATDTQYF